The 18 T cell receptor beta chains presented below share a single source sample, sequenced in a study of blood T cell repertoires in COVID-19. The table came from immunoSEQ multiplex PCR; TCRdb's copy has only in-frame clones and leaves some out. The sample includes about 150,000 clones, around 81% seen only once; the top ten take 6.2%. The sequencing sample was made of PBMCs or T cells enriched from blood (not recorded which). Every receptor here comes from a woman between 35 and 50 years old who had recovered from COVID-19.

The chain links TRBV5-1 to TRBJ2-2; D uncertain. The CDR3 has 14 amino acids. Trimming pared 5 bases from V and 2 bases from J, leaving 10 bases between. Germline V gene lookup returns CDR1 SGHRS and CDR2 YFSETQ. The CDR3 DNA sequence: TGCGCCAGCAGGACATTAGGAAACACCGGGGAGCTGTTTTTT. Translation gives CASRTLGNTGELFF. The whole variable domain, remainder taken from reference TRBV5-1 and TRBJ2-2, is KAGVTQTPRYLIKTRGQQVTLSCSPISGHRSVSWYQQTPGQGLQFLFEYFSETQRNKGNFPGRFSGRQFSNSRSEMNVSTLELGDSALYLCASRTLGNTGELFFGEGSRLTVL.

This chain joins TRBV5-1 and TRBJ2-3; no clear D gene. Trimming cost V 3 bases and J 5 bases, with 7 bases left between them. CDR1 and CDR2 from the germline V gene are SGHRS and YFSETQ. This CDR3 spans 12 amino acids. This chain's CDR3 is CASSSELDTQYF. The CDR3 bases are TGCGCCAGCAGCTCCGAACTAGATACGCAGTATTTT.

The rearrangement uses TRBV5-1 and TRBJ1-6; D not resolved. V was cut by 0 bases and J by 3 bases, with 7 bases left in between. The length of the CDR3 is 15 residues. CDR1 and CDR2 from the germline V gene are SGHRS and YFSETQ. In DNA, the CDR3 is TGCGCCAGCAGCTTGGAACCGAGCTATAATTCACCCCTCCACTTT. Protein: CASSLEPSYNSPLHF.

The table lists this clone with a count of one. V usage is TRBV3-1 (or the pseudogene TRBV3-2) and J usage is TRBJ1-5, with TRBD1 matching 9 bases. The CDR3 length is 12 residues. Per the germline V gene, CDR1 is LGHDT and CDR2 is YNNKEL (reference sequence). V was clipped by 4 bases and J by 15 bases; unmatched bases: 7. The CDR3 sequence is CASSPIDRGVHF. CDR3 coding DNA: TGTGCCAGCAGCCCTATCGACAGGGGGGTGCATTTT.

This chain links TRBV7-9 with TRBJ1-3, with 7 nucleotides matching TRBD1. There are 15 residues in the CDR3. V lost 5 bases and J lost 8; bases outside the gene matches: 12. CDR1 is SEHNR, CDR2 FQNEAQ, per germline (reference sequence). This chain's CDR3 is CASSGWDSPKDTIYF. The DNA for the CDR3 is TGTGCCAGCAGCGGCTGGGACAGCCCGAAGGACACCATATATTTT.

The chain carries TRBV7-9 and TRBJ2-7, with D perhaps TRBD2 (6 bases). The CDR3 consists of 16 residues. From germline, CDR1 is SEHNR and CDR2 FQNEAQ (reference sequence). The V end lost 5 bases, the J end lost 1 base, and 18 bases lay between the germline ends. The CDR3 region is CASSPRNRSGSYEQYF. DNA for the CDR3: TGTGCCAGCAGCCCCCGTAACAGGAGCGGGTCCTACGAGCAGTACTTC.

The chain links TRBV29-1 to TRBJ2-7; 9 bases are shared with TRBD1. The V and J ends lost 6 bases and 5 bases, in that order; junction bases with no gene match: 5. CDR3 length: 12 amino acids. CDR1 is SQVTM, CDR2 ANQGSEA, per germline. DNA of the CDR3: TGCAGCGTAGGGACAGGGTACGACGAGCAGTACTTC. Amino acids: CSVGTGYDEQYF.

The chain combines TRBV6-1 with TRBJ2-2; 12 bases line up with TRBD2. The germline CDR1 and CDR2 sequences are MNHNS and SASEGT. The CDR3 is 15 amino acids. The ends lost 2 bases at V and 6 bases at J; junction bases unmatched: 1. The CDR3 DNA follows: TGTGCCAGCAGTGAACTAGCGGGGGGGCCCGGGGAGCTGTTTTTT. Its protein product is CASSELAGGPGELFF.

The V gene is TRBV9, the J gene TRBJ1-2; a possible D gene is TRBD1 (5 bases). V gave up 2 bases and J gave up 7 bases, with 15 bases separating them. The CDR3 has 14 residues. Germline-derived CDR1 and CDR2 are SGDLS and YYNGEE. The CDR3 sequence is CASSVPGGGSGYTF. DNA for the CDR3: TGTGCCAGCAGCGTTCCCGGGGGGGGTTCTGGCTACACCTTC.

The V call is TRBV7-3, the J call TRBJ2-5; D remains unclear. The germline gives CDR1 SGHTA, CDR2 FQGTGA. The CDR3 totals 9 residues. The V end lost 1 base, the J end lost 13 bases, and 4 bases lay between the germline ends. The CDR3 DNA reads TGTGCCAGCAGCTTAAATCGGTACTTC. It yields the protein CASSLNRYF.

The chain links TRBV19 to TRBJ1-2; 10 bases match TRBD1. This CDR3 is 15 amino acids long. Per germline, CDR1 LNHDA and CDR2 SQIVND (reference sequence). V trimming: 2 bases; J trimming: 6 bases; junction bases outside the gene matches: 6. The CDR3 reads CASSIFGTGVDGYTF. The CDR3 DNA reads as TGTGCCAGTAGTATATTTGGGACAGGGGTCGATGGCTACACCTTC. The full variable domain, in which reference TRBV19 and TRBJ1-2 provide the parts outside the CDR3, is DGGITQSPKYLFRKEGQNVTLSCEQNLNHDAMYWYRQDPGQGLRLIYYSQIVNDFQKGDIAEGYSVSREKKESFPLTVTSAQKNPTAFYLCASSIFGTGVDGYTFGSGTRLTVV.

The chain combines TRBV19 with TRBJ1-1, with D maybe TRBD1 (5 bases). Trimming stripped 3 bases from V and 3 bases from J, with 8 bases between. The CDR3 has 13 residues. Looked up from germline, CDR1 is LNHDA and CDR2 is SQIVND (reference sequence). The CDR3 here is CASSMTDYTEAFF. CDR3 sequence (DNA): TGTGCCAGTAGTATGACAGACTACACTGAAGCTTTCTTT.

The chain carries TRBV6-5 and TRBJ2-1; maybe TRBD2 (6 bases). Looked up from germline, CDR1 is MNHEY and CDR2 is SVGAGI. The ends were cut back, 7 bases at V and 6 bases at J, with 7 bases in the middle. This CDR3 has 11 residues. The CDR3 region has the DNA TGTGCCAGCACAGCGGGCAATGAGCAGTTCTTC. As protein: CASTAGNEQFF.

The chain joins TRBV11-3 to TRBJ1-1; D unclear. The germline V and J ends were trimmed by 10 bases and 1 base, with 10 bases remaining between them. CDR3 length: 12 residues. Per the germline V gene, CDR1 is SGHNT and CDR2 is YENEEA. Here the CDR3 reads CATGLRNTEAFF. The CDR3 bases are TGTGCCACCGGACTCAGGAACACTGAAGCTTTCTTT.

This clone was picked up one time. The chain has TRBV24-1 and TRBJ2-3, with D tentatively TRBD2 (6 bases). Trimming took 5 bases from V and 9 from J, leaving 26 bases between them. The germline gives CDR1 KGHDR, CDR2 SFDVKD. The CDR3 runs 17 residues. CDR3 residues: CATSAAPGTPDQYTQYF. CDR3 bases: TGTGCCACCAGTGCCGCTCCAGGGACTCCTGACCAGTACACGCAGTATTTT.

The chain recombines TRBV19 with TRBJ2-1, with a weak D call TRBD1 (6 bases). This CDR3 contains 14 residues. The V end lost 2 bases, the J end lost 7 bases, and 12 bases lay between the germline ends. Germline CDR1 is LNHDA and CDR2 is SQIVND (reference sequence). This CDR3 is CASSIQGKENEQFF. The CDR3 DNA reads TGTGCCAGTAGTATACAGGGGAAGGAAAATGAGCAGTTCTTC.

This clone was detected a few times. CDR3 residues: CASSIATGGEKLFF. As DNA, the CDR3 is TGTGCCAGTAGTATAGCGACAGGAGGAGAAAAACTGTTTTTT. This chain links TRBV19 with TRBJ1-4; D may be TRBD1 (6 bases). V was trimmed by 1 base and J by 8 bases, leaving 11 bases between them. The CDR3 has 14 amino acids. Germline values: CDR1 LNHDA, CDR2 SQIVND (reference sequence).

On this clone: Other DNA sequences of this sample code for an identical CDR3. This chain uses TRBV5-1 with TRBJ2-5, with D possibly being TRBD2 (5 bases). CDR3 length: 13 residues. Germline values: CDR1 SGHRS, CDR2 YFSETQ. The V and J ends lost 2 bases and 1 base respectively, with 6 bases between them. The CDR3, as DNA: TGCGCCAGCAGCTTTGCGGGCCAAGAGACCCAGTACTTC. Amino acids: CASSFAGQETQYF.